This T cell receptor beta chain derives from a study of T cells expressing NK-cell markers. This CDR3 is built from 14 residues. Germline V lookup: CDR1 MNHEY, CDR2 SVGAGI. A word on this clonotype: The antigen is undetermined.

Findings of the study overall: More than 5 donors had dominant NKG2C+ clonotypes that comprised about 1.0-7.5% of their CD8+ T cells.

TCRdb reanalyzed the 5' RACE reads, giving one entry per CDR3 protein sequence and no DNA. The sample data list roughly 170,000 distinct CDR3 sequences. This receptor was obtained from a woman aged 18-70 years in good health. The chain is built from TRBV6-5 and TRBJ2-7; TCRdb designates TRBD2, a call that cannot be tested without DNA. The sequencing input was blood T cells: a sorted CD56 or NKG2C T cell subset, CD4+ or CD8+ T cells, or bulk PBMC T cells (not recorded which). This chain's CDR3 is CASSSRAESDEQYF.